A selection of T cell receptor beta chains follows, all from one sample in a study of cytotoxic CD8 clonotypes in ibrutinib-treated CLL. Assay used: immunoSEQ multiplex PCR; TCRdb lists only in-frame clones, some missing. The profile shows roughly 200,000 clones, 70% of them singletons. This sample comprised PBMCs, obtained after 12 months of ibrutinib treatment. Receptors originate from a human donor with chronic lymphocytic leukemia. CDR3s include the opening cysteine and the closing phenylalanine or tryptophan. The order of the fields is clone size, J gene, V gene, D gene, CDR3 protein, CDR3 DNA. A D gene is named only where the DNA matches it firmly. Only part of the rows carry a size: once, few, many, or a class if the clone is expanded.

. TRBJ1-3 TRBV29-1 . CSVVGSSGNTIYF TGCAGCGTTGTTGGGTCCTCTGGAAACACCATATATTTT
few TRBJ1-4 TRBV5-1 . CASSPGSSSANEKLFF TGCGCCAGCAGCCCCGGATCCTCGTCGGCTAATGAAAAACTGTTTTTT
few TRBJ1-1 TRBV2 . CATTGGMNTEAFF TGTGCCACCACGGGCGGGATGAACACTGAAGCTTTCTTT
. TRBJ2-1 TRBV12-5 . CASAFGVTYNEQFF TGTGCTAGTGCTTTCGGGGTAACCTACAATGAGCAGTTCTTC
. TRBJ2-3 TRBV11-3 . CASSQVRTDTQYF TGTGCCAGCAGCCAGGTTAGAACAGATACGCAGTATTTT
. TRBJ2-5 TRBV5-4 . CASSLSTQETQYF TGTGCCAGCAGCTTGTCGACCCAAGAGACCCAGTACTTC
. TRBJ1-2 TRBV6-5 TRBD1 CASSYERQGGGGYTF TGTGCCAGCAGTTACGAGCGACAGGGCGGTGGCGGCTACACCTTC
few TRBJ2-7 TRBV30 . CAWKRGGGYYEQYF TGTGCCTGGAAAAGGGGGGGCGGTTACTACGAGCAGTACTTC
few TRBJ1-1 TRBV6-5 . CASTKTGPGTEAFF TGTGCCAGCACCAAGACAGGACCTGGGACTGAAGCTTTCTTT
. TRBJ1-1 TRBV7-3 TRBD1 CASSQMRGRSEAFF TGTGCCAGCAGCCAAATGAGGGGGCGGTCTGAAGCTTTCTTT
. TRBJ1-1 TRBV7-3 . CASSPTTGNTEAFF TGTGCCAGCAGCCCGACGACAGGGAACACTGAAGCTTTCTTT
. TRBJ1-2 TRBV15 . CATSKALGFYGYTF TGTGCCACCAGCAAGGCGTTAGGTTTCTATGGCTACACCTTC
. TRBJ1-1 TRBV29-1 . CSANPPRGGAEAFF TGCAGCGCCAATCCTCCCCGGGGGGGGGCTGAAGCTTTCTTT
. TRBJ1-5 TRBV18 . CASSPVQTRVLEKYSNQPQHF TGTGCCAGCTCACCCGTTCAGACTCGGGTCCTCGAGAAATATAGCAATCAGCCCCAGCATTTT
. TRBJ1-1 TRBV5-1 . CASRRLDASEEAFF TGCGCCAGCAGGAGGCTGGACGCCTCTGAAGAAGCTTTCTTT
. TRBJ2-3 TRBV29-1 TRBD2 CSVVWQAGVIDTQYF TGCAGCGTTGTGTGGCAAGCGGGAGTGATTGATACGCAGTATTTT
. TRBJ1-3 TRBV5-1 TRBD1 CASSLGSGGSGNTIYF TGCGCCAGCAGCTTGGGGTCAGGGGGCTCTGGAAACACCATATATTTT
. TRBJ2-1 TRBV5-1 . CASSLGPTERDNEQFF TGCGCCAGCAGCTTGGGACCGACAGAAAGGGACAATGAGCAGTTCTTC
few TRBJ2-7 TRBV28 . CASSLQGNEQYF TGTGCCAGCAGTTTACAGGGCAACGAGCAGTACTTC
. TRBJ2-3 TRBV7-9 . CASRNGGKWQYF TGTGCCAGCAGGAATGGGGGTAAATGGCAGTATTTT
. TRBJ2-1 TRBV29-1 . CTGHGNNEQFF TGCACCGGACACGGAAACAATGAGCAGTTCTTC
. TRBJ1-5 TRBV7-2 . CASSLQGHQPQHF TGTGCCAGCAGCTTACAGGGGCATCAGCCCCAGCATTTT
. TRBJ2-7 TRBV27 TRBD1 CASSFGTGDYEQYF TGTGCCAGCAGTTTCGGGACAGGAGATTACGAGCAGTACTTC
. TRBJ1-5 TRBV14 . CASSHAGKGQPQHF TGTGCCAGCAGCCATGCAGGGAAGGGTCAGCCCCAGCATTTT
. TRBJ2-7 TRBV4-3 TRBD1 CASSRDRGYEQYF TGCGCCAGCAGCCGGGACAGGGGCTACGAGCAGTACTTC
. TRBJ1-2 TRBV28 . CASSPPGAYGYTF TGTGCCAGCAGTCCACCAGGGGCTTATGGCTACACCTTC
. TRBJ2-1 TRBV13 TRBD2 CASSSTSGGFPINEQFF TGTGCCAGCAGCTCGACTAGCGGGGGGTTCCCCATCAATGAGCAGTTCTTC
. TRBJ1-4 TRBV5-1 TRBD1 CASSWDRGQWSNEKLFF TGCGCCAGCAGTTGGGACAGGGGTCAATGGTCTAATGAAAAACTGTTTTTT
. TRBJ1-2 TRBV7-6 . CASSPRQANYGYTF TGTGCCAGCAGCCCGCGACAGGCTAACTATGGCTACACCTTC
. TRBJ1-2 TRBV28 TRBD1 CASFGTGTFRYGYTF TGTGCCAGCTTCGGGACAGGGACTTTCCGGTATGGCTACACCTTC
few TRBJ2-2 TRBV7-7 . CASSLEGGTGELFF TGTGCTAGCAGCTTAGAGGGCGGGACCGGGGAGCTGTTTTTT
. TRBJ2-3 TRBV30 TRBD2 CAWSVLAGVADTQYF TGTGCCTGGAGTGTACTAGCGGGAGTTGCAGATACGCAGTATTTT
. TRBJ2-1 TRBV15 . CATSRGVDSPAYNEQFF TGTGCCACCAGCAGAGGGGTCGACAGTCCCGCCTACAATGAGCAGTTCTTC
. TRBJ1-5 TRBV7-9 TRBD1 CASSRLGQGVGNQPQHF TGTGCCAGCAGCCGATTGGGACAGGGAGTTGGTAATCAGCCCCAGCATTTT
. TRBJ2-1 TRBV4-2 . CASSQFSGVTNNEQFF TGTGCCAGCAGCCAATTCAGCGGTGTGACTAACAATGAGCAGTTCTTC
. TRBJ2-7 TRBV19 TRBD1 CASSDLYRDRGLTYEQYF TGTGCCAGTAGTGACCTCTACCGGGACAGGGGTTTAACCTACGAGCAGTACTTC
. TRBJ2-1 TRBV29-1 . CSVLWQTGQFF TGCAGCGTTCTGTGGCAGACTGGGCAGTTCTTC
. TRBJ2-3 TRBV5-1 TRBD2 CASSLLGTRSTDTQYF TGCGCCAGCAGCTTGCTTGGGACTAGAAGCACAGATACGCAGTATTTT
few TRBJ1-5 TRBV28 TRBD1 CASSQQGGDNQPQHF TGTGCCAGCAGTCAACAGGGGGGTGACAATCAGCCCCAGCATTTT
. TRBJ1-2 TRBV7-9 . CASSLGGPSRPGDYGYTF TGTGCCAGCAGCTTAGGAGGGCCCTCCCGACCGGGGGACTATGGCTACACCTTC
. TRBJ2-2 TRBV6-5 . CASSKRRDTGELFF TGTGCCAGCAGTAAGCGACGGGACACCGGGGAGCTGTTTTTT